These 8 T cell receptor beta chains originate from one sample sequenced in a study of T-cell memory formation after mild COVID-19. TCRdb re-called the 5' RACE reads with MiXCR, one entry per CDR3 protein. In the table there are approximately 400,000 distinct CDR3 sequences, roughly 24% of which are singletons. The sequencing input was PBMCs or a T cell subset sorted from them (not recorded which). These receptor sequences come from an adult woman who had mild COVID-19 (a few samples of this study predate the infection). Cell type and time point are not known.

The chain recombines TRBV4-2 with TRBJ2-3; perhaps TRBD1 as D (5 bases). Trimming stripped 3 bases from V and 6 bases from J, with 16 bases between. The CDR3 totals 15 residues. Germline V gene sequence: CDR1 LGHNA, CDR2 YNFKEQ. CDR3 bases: TGTGCCAGCAGCCATCCAGGGAATAGCATGGATACGCAGTATTTT. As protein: CASSHPGNSMDTQYF.

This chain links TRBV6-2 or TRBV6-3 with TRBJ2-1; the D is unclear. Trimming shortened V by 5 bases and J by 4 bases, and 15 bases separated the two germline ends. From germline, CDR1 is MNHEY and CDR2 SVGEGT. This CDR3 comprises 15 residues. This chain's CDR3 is CASSRMGGTYNEQFF. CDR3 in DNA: TGTGCCAGCAGTCGTATGGGTGGTACGTACAATGAGCAGTTCTTC.

The chain's CDR3 is CASSLGEVTEAFF. CDR3 sequence (DNA): TGTGCCAGCAGTTTAGGGGAGGTGACTGAAGCTTTCTTT. The rearrangement links TRBV12-3 or TRBV12-4 to TRBJ1-1; D gene uncertain. V was shortened by 1 base and J by 5 bases, with 8 bases between the two germline ends. The CDR3 contains 13 residues.

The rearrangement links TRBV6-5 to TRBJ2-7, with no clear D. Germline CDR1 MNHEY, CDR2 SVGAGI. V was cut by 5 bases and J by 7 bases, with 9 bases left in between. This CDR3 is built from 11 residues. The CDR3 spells CASSEPGEQYF. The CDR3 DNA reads TGTGCCAGCAGTGAACCTGGGGAGCAGTACTTC.

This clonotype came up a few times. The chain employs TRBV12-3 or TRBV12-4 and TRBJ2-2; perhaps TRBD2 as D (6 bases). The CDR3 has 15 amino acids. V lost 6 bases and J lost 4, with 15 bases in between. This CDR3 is CASRRPGLFTGELFF. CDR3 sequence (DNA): TGTGCCAGCAGACGGCCGGGACTCTTCACCGGGGAGCTGTTTTTT.

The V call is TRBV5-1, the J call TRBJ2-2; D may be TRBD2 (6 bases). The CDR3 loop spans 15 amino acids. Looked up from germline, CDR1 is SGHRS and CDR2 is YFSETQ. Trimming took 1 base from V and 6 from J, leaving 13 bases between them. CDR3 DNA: TGCGCCAGCAGCTTGTCAGGAGGGAGGTCCGGGGAGCTGTTTTTT. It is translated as CASSLSGGRSGELFF.

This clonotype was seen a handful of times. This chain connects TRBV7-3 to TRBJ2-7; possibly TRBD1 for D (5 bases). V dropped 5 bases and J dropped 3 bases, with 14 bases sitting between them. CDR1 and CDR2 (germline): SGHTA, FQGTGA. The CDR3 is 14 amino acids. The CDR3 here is CASSPRVGYYEQYF. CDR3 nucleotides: TGTGCCAGCAGCCCCAGGGTAGGCTACTACGAGCAGTACTTC.

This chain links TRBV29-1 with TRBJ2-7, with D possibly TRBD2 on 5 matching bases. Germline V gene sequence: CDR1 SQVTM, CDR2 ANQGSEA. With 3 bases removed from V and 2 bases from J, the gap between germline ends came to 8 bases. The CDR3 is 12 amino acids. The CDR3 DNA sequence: TGCAGCGTTGAGAGGGCCCCCTACGAGCAGTACTTC. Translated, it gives CSVERAPYEQYF.